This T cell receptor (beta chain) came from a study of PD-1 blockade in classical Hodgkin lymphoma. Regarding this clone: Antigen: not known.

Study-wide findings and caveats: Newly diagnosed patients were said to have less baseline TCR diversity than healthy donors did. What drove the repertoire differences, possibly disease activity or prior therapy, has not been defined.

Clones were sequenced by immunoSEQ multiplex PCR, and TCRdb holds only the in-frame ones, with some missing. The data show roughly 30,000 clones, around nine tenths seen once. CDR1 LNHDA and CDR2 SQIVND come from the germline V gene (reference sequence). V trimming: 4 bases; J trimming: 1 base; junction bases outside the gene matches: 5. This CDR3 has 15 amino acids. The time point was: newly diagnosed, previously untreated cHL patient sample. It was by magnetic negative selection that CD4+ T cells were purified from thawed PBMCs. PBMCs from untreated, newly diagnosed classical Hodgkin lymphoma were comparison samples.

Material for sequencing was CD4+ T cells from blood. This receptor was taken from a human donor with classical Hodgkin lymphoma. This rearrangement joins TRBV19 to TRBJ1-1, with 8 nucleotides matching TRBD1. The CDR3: CASSSIGTGNTEAFF. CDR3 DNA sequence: TGTGCCAGTAGTAGTATTGGGACAGGGAACACTGAAGCTTTCTTT.